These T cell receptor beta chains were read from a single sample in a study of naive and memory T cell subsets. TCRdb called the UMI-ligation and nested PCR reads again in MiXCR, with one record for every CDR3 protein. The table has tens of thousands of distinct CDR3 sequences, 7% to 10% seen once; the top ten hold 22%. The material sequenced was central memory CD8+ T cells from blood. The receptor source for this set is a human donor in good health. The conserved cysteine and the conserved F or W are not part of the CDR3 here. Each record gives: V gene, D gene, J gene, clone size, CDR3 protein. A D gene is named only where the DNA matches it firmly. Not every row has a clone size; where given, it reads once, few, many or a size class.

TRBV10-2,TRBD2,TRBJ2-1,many,ASSESVQAGGTNYYNEQF
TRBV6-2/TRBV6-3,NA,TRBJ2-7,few,ASSADQSYEQY
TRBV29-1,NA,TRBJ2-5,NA,SAPQASGRGETQY
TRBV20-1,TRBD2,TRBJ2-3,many,SAREAGRESDTQY
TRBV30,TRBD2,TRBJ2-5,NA,ALDPSGSGQETQY
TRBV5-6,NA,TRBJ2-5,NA,ASSLARTDKETQY
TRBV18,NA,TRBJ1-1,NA,ASSPDPGLGDTEAF
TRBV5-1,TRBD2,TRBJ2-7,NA,ASSLDVAGYYEQY
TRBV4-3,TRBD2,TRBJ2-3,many,ASSQDSLAGTRSTDTQY
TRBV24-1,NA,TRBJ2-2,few,ATRMGRGTGELF
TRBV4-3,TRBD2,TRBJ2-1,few,ASSQDPGLAVGDEQF
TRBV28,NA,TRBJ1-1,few,ASRPRLYTEAF
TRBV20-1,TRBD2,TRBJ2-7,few,SAPSGADTYEQY
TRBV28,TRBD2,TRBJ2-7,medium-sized,ASSFDGRAYEQY
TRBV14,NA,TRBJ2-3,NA,ASSQGFTDTQY
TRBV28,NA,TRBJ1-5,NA,ASRSGTDYTNQPQH
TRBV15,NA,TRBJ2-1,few,ATSREQGAYNEQF
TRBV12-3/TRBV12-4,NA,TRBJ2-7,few,ASSYDRRTGEQY
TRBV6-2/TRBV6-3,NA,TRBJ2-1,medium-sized,ASSYEQGSLDEQF
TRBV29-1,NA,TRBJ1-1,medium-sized,SVVGGTEAF
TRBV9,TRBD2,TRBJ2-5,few,ASSTRLAGQETQY
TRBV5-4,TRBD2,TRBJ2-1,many,ASSGTSGKSSYNEQF
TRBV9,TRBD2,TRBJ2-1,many,ASSVSGTSSGSDNEQF
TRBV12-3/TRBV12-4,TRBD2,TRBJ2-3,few,ASATSGSTDTQY
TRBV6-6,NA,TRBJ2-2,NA,ASSYPIPTGELF
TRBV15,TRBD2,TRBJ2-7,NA,ATSRAILAGRSYEQY
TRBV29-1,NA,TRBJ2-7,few,SAIGEEQY
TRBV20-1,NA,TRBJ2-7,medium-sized,RAAKDSSYEQY
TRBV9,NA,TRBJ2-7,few,ASSAGDNALYEQY
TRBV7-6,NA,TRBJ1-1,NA,ASSSDRNTEAF
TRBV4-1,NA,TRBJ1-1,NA,ASSARDGMNTEAF
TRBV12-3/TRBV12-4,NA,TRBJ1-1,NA,ASSWGWGGGTEAF
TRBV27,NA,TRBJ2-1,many,ASSLRALYEQF
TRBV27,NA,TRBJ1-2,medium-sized,ASSLRFAASIGYT
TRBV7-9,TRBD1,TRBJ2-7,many,ASSWDRSYEQY
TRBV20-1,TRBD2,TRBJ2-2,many,SARKIVAGGDTGELF
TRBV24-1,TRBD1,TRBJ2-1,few,ATSASTGIKQF
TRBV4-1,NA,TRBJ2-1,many,ASSQGYEQF
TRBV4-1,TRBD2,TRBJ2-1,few,ASSQEGTSGLNEQF